This entry lists 9 T cell receptor beta chains sequenced from one sample in a study of neurological immune-mediated disorders. TCRdb recomputed calls from the 5' RACE reads with MiXCR, one row per CDR3 protein. The sample includes 54,000 or so distinct CDR3 sequences, around 3.6% of them seen just once. The sample comprised PBMCs. The source of these receptors is a woman in her 30s with multiple sclerosis.

This clonotype has a handful of counts. V usage is TRBV28 and J usage is TRBJ2-7; the match to TRBD2 covers 15 bases. CDR1 is MDHEN and CDR2 is SYDVKM in the germline V gene. CDR3 length: 19 residues. The junction had 18 bases not matched to a gene; V was cut back by 5 bases and J by 7 bases. CDR3: CASSGTLLGTSGRLQEQYF. Written as DNA, the CDR3 is TGTGCCAGCAGTGGTACACTACTTGGGACTAGCGGGAGGTTGCAAGAGCAGTACTTC.

This clonotype was observed at least ten times. The chain recombines TRBV3-1 with TRBJ2-2; tentatively, D is TRBD2 (6 bases). CDR1 is LGHDT and CDR2 is YNNKEL in the germline V gene (reference sequence). V was trimmed by 8 bases and J by 4 bases, leaving 20 bases between them. There are 16 residues in the CDR3. CDR3 region: CASGTGVSGATGELFF. In DNA form, the CDR3 reads TGTGCCAGCGGGACGGGGGTATCCGGGGCCACCGGGGAGCTGTTTTTT. Combining the CDR3 with reference TRBV3-1 and TRBJ2-2 gives the whole variable domain DTAVSQTPKYLVTQMGNDKSIKCEQNLGHDTMYWYKQDSKKFLKIMFSYNNKELIINETVPNRFSPKSPDKAHLNLHINSLELGDSAVYFCASGTGVSGATGELFFGEGSRLTVL.

This clonotype was counted at least ten times. CDR3 protein: CASSLKGGQETQYF. CDR3 nucleotide sequence: TGTGCCAGCAGCTTGAAGGGGGGACAAGAGACCCAGTACTTC. V usage is TRBV5-4 and J usage is TRBJ2-5; the D call may be TRBD1 or TRBD2 (6 bases each). Trimming pared 1 base from V and 2 bases from J, leaving 9 bases between. CDR3 size: 14 residues. The germline V gene has CDR1 SGHNT and CDR2 YYREEE (reference sequence).

This clonotype was recorded at least ten times. The chain links TRBV6-1 to TRBJ2-7; D gene uncertain. Germline values: CDR1 MNHNS, CDR2 SASEGT. V was shortened by 2 bases and J by 2 bases, with 13 bases between the two germline ends. The CDR3 consists of 15 residues. The CDR3 DNA sequence: TGTGCCAGCAGTGAAAGTTTCTTCATTGCCTACGAGCAGTACTTC. This sequence encodes CASSESFFIAYEQYF.

In this sample, this clonotype turned up many times. The chain has TRBV28 and TRBJ1-1, with D hard to call. Germline CDR1 and CDR2: MDHEN and SYDVKM. The CDR3 runs to 14 residues. The germline V and J ends were trimmed by 2 bases and 4 bases, with 11 bases remaining between them. DNA of the CDR3: TGTGCCAGCAGTTTAGACCAGGTGGTCACTGAAGCTTTCTTT. The encoded protein is CASSLDQVVTEAFF.

The chain employs TRBV5-1 and TRBJ1-1, with D possibly being TRBD1 (5 bases). The germline V gene encodes CDR1 SGHRS and CDR2 YFSETQ. This CDR3 spans 14 amino acids. Trimming removed 7 bases at V and 5 bases at J, with 18 bases between. The CDR3: CASWGGFVGTEAFF. DNA of the CDR3: TGCGCCAGCTGGGGGGGGTTTGTGGGGACTGAAGCTTTCTTT.

This chain joins TRBV7-8 and TRBJ1-1; 7 nucleotides align to TRBD1. The CDR3 runs 13 residues. Germline-derived CDR1 and CDR2 are SGHVS and FQNEAQ. Unmatched junction bases numbered 3, after V lost 1 base and J lost 7 bases. The CDR3 loop reads CASSLDRGSEAFF. The CDR3 DNA reads as TGTGCCAGCAGCTTAGACAGGGGTAGTGAAGCTTTCTTT. Complete variable domain (other parts from reference TRBV7-8 and TRBJ1-1): GAGVSQSPRYKVAKRGQDVALRCDPISGHVSLFWYQQALGQGPEFLTYFQNEAQLDKSGLPSDRFFAERPEGSVSTLKIQRTQQEDSAVYLCASSLDRGSEAFFGQGTRLTVV.

The chain carries TRBV6-6 and TRBJ1-5; no firm D call. This CDR3 comprises 14 residues. V was trimmed by 5 bases and J by 3 bases, leaving 11 bases between them. Germline CDR1 MNHNY, CDR2 SVGAGI (reference sequence). The CDR3 nucleotides are TGTGCCAGCAGTAGGGCTACCCCCAATCAGCCCCAGCATTTT. It encodes CASSRATPNQPQHF.

This clonotype came up many times. One junction end disagrees with the germline gene, perhaps due to a read error. The chain couples TRBV20-1 to TRBJ2-3; the D is unclear. Germline-derived CDR1 and CDR2 are DFQATT and SNEGSKA (reference sequence). CDR3 length: 16 amino acids. The CDR3 DNA reads TGCAGTGCCAGAGATCGACGAAGTGCTTGGGTAGATACGCAGTATTTT. As protein: CSARDRRSAWVDTQYF.